The 25 T cell receptor beta chains below were found in one sample sequenced in a study of OX40 agonist ivuxolimab in advanced cancers. Sequencing used immunoSEQ multiplex PCR; TCRdb keeps in-frame clones, though not all of them. The sample gives roughly 64,000 clones, roughly 90% of which show up once; approximately 0.44% is in the top ten. Sequenced material: CD4+ or CD8+ T cells sorted from blood, taken in a trial of the OX40 agonist ivuxolimab. These receptors were obtained from an adult with an advanced solid tumor such as melanoma, head and neck, liver or kidney cancer.

This chain's CDR3 is CAWSVTGTGGRYEQFF. CDR3 nucleotide sequence: TGTGCCTGGAGTGTCACTGGGACAGGGGGCAGGTATGAGCAGTTCTTC. The V gene is TRBV30, the J gene TRBJ2-1; 12 positions agree with TRBD1. The CDR3 is 16 amino acids. V dropped 0 bases and J dropped 8; count of bases not matched to a gene: 8. CDR1 is GTSNPN and CDR2 is SVGIG in the germline V gene (reference sequence).

This clone was observed a single time. The rearrangement links TRBV6-5 to TRBJ2-3, with 11 bases matching TRBD2. Germline V gene sequence: CDR1 MNHEY, CDR2 SVGAGI. The CDR3 runs 16 residues. V shed 0 bases, J shed 6 bases, and the junction held 5 bases outside the gene matches. CDR3 residues: CASSYSVAGGLDTQYF. CDR3 in DNA: TGTGCCAGCAGTTACTCGGTAGCGGGAGGGTTGGATACGCAGTATTTT.

The rearrangement links TRBV19 to TRBJ2-1; TRBD2 matches 8 bases. From germline, CDR1 is LNHDA and CDR2 SQIVND (reference sequence). This CDR3 is 13 amino acids long. The trim removed 5 bases at V and 8 bases at J, leaving 5 bases unmatched. CDR3 residues: CASSDGGGYEQFF. DNA of the CDR3: TGTGCCAGTAGTGACGGGGGGGGCTATGAGCAGTTCTTC.

CDR3 coding DNA: TGTGCCAGCAGCGAACAGGGAGGGACCTACAATGAGCAGTTCTTC. Translated: CASSEQGGTYNEQFF. The rearrangement links TRBV9 to TRBJ2-1; D is perhaps TRBD2 (7 bases). Germline CDR1 is SGDLS and CDR2 is YYNGEE. This CDR3 has 15 amino acids. With 3 bases removed from V and 2 bases from J, the gap between germline ends came to 12 bases.

CDR3 sequence (DNA): TGTGCCAGCAGCGGTCGGGCGGGAGTTGATGAGCAGTACTTC. It translates to CASSGRAGVDEQYF. The chain is built from TRBV6-1 and TRBJ2-7; 7 nucleotides align to TRBD2. The germline gives CDR1 MNHNS, CDR2 SASEGT. The CDR3 consists of 14 residues. V lost 6 bases and J lost 7; bases outside the gene matches: 12.

This rearrangement joins TRBV18 to TRBJ1-1; possible D gene TRBD1, 6 bases. The CDR3 spans 15 residues. Germline CDR1 is KGHSH and CDR2 is LQKENI. V lost 2 bases and J lost 5, with 15 bases in between. The CDR3 is CASSPRGVGGTEAFF. The CDR3 DNA reads TGTGCCAGCTCACCAAGGGGGGTTGGTGGAACTGAAGCTTTCTTT.

V gene TRBV9 combines with J gene TRBJ2-7, with D possibly matching TRBD2 (5 bases). Germline V lookup: CDR1 SGDLS, CDR2 YYNGEE. The ends were cut back, 0 bases at V and 6 bases at J, with 13 bases in the middle. The CDR3 extends over 14 amino acids. CDR3 loop: CASSVGRTSLEQYF. The CDR3 DNA sequence: TGTGCCAGCAGCGTAGGTCGGACTTCCCTCGAGCAGTACTTC.

Note on this clone: The junction and the germline gene differ at one end; a read error may be behind it. The rearrangement joins TRBV7-8 to TRBJ1-2, with 7 bases fitting TRBD1. Germline V gene sequence: CDR1 SGHVS, CDR2 FQNEAQ. The CDR3 sequence is 14 residues long. CDR3 bases: TGTGCCAGCAGCAGACAAGGACAGGAATATGGCTACGCCTTC. This translates into CASSRQGQEYGYAF.

The chain links TRBV15 to TRBJ2-7; 8 bases map to TRBD2. This CDR3 is 17 amino acids long. V was clipped by 1 base and J by 3 bases; unmatched bases: 11. Germline V lookup: CDR1 LNHNV, CDR2 YYDKDF (reference sequence). The CDR3 is CATSRGLVGTSVYEQYF. CDR3 sequence (DNA): TGTGCCACCAGCAGAGGCCTCGTAGGGACTAGTGTCTACGAGCAGTACTTC.

This clone has a handful of counts. The V and J genes are TRBV28 and TRBJ2-3; 8 positions agree with TRBD1. The CDR3 has 16 amino acids. J gave up 3 bases and V 2 bases, and 7 bases lay outside the gene matches. The germline V gene encodes CDR1 MDHEN and CDR2 SYDVKM. CDR3 nucleotides: TGTGCCAGCAGTTTAAAGGACAGGGTTTGGACAGATACGCAGTATTTT. Encoded protein: CASSLKDRVWTDTQYF.

This clone came up once. The J gene is TRBJ2-3, the V gene TRBV6-1; D gene uncertain. This CDR3 comprises 15 residues. Germline CDR1 reads MNHNS; CDR2 reads SASEGT. V lost 6 bases, J lost 1 base, and 14 bases lay in between. DNA of the CDR3: TGTGCCAGCAGGAATTTCGAGGCTGGCACAGATACGCAGTATTTT. It is translated as CASRNFEAGTDTQYF.

The chain couples TRBV5-6 to TRBJ1-1; D remains ambiguous. Between the trimmed V and J ends, which lost 0 bases and 3 bases, there was a span of 18 bases. Germline CDR1 is SGHDT and CDR2 is YYEEEE. CDR3 length: 17 residues. CDR3 residues: CASSLDGRTWRDTEAFF. Here the CDR3 DNA reads TGTGCCAGCAGCTTGGACGGACGGACGTGGAGGGACACTGAAGCTTTCTTT.

The chain links TRBV6-6 to TRBJ1-2; no clear D gene. Germline V gene sequence: CDR1 MNHNY, CDR2 SVGAGI (reference sequence). The CDR3 is 15 amino acids. V was pared by 2 bases and J by 8 bases, with 18 bases between. In nucleotides, the CDR3 is TGTGCCAGCAGTTACCCTATGACCCCTGAAGGGGGCTACACCTTC. This encodes CASSYPMTPEGGYTF.

This clone was detected only once. The chain has TRBV7-2 and TRBJ2-3; D not resolved. Germline V lookup: CDR1 SGHTA, CDR2 FQGNSA. V was clipped by 1 base and J by 7 bases, with 6 bases between them. This CDR3 is 12 amino acids long. CDR3 residues: CASSLDGNTQYF. The CDR3 DNA sequence: TGTGCCAGCAGCTTAGATGGAAATACGCAGTATTTT.

The rearrangement links TRBV2 to TRBJ2-1; weak D call: TRBD2 (6 bases). Per germline, CDR1 SNHLY and CDR2 FYNNEI. This CDR3 has 13 amino acids. Trimming shortened V by 8 bases and J by 5 bases, and 13 bases separated the two germline ends. CDR3 DNA sequence: TGTGCCAGCCGGGAGTCCGGGGACAATGAGCAGTTCTTC. Amino acid sequence: CASRESGDNEQFF.

The V gene is TRBV5-5, the J gene TRBJ1-3, with D unclear. With 2 bases removed from V and 1 base from J, the gap between germline ends came to 7 bases. Looked up from germline, CDR1 is SGHKS and CDR2 is YYEKEE (reference sequence). The CDR3 loop spans 14 amino acids. CDR3 protein: CASSFGSSGNTIYF. CDR3 DNA: TGTGCCAGCAGCTTTGGGAGTTCTGGAAACACCATATATTTT. Together with reference TRBV5-5 and TRBJ1-3, the CDR3 gives the full variable domain: DAGVTQSPTHLIKTRGQQVTLRCSPISGHKSVSWYQQVLGQGPQFIFQYYEKEERGRGNFPDRFSARQFPNYSSELNVNALLLGDSALYLCASSFGSSGNTIYFGEGSWLTVV.

The chain carries TRBV21-1 and TRBJ1-1; the DNA was not used to check the table's D call, TRBD1. TRBV21-1 counts as a pseudogene. The CDR3 consists of 16 residues. CDR3: CASSPGQGEGGPEAFF. The CDR3 nucleotides are TGTGCCAGCAGCCCAGGACAGGGGGAAGGCGGCCCTGAAGCTTTCTTT.

This chain joins TRBV6-5 and TRBJ1-2, with D maybe TRBD1 (6 bases). Germline lookup yields CDR1 MNHEY and CDR2 SVGAGI. Trimming took 6 bases from V and 0 from J, leaving 11 bases between them. CDR3 size: 14 residues. CDR3: CASRTQGTNYGYTF. The CDR3 region has the DNA TGTGCCAGCAGGACACAGGGAACTAACTATGGCTACACCTTC.

The chain joins TRBV27 to TRBJ2-2, with TRBD2 matching over 12 bases. In germline, CDR1 is MNHEY, CDR2 SMNVEV (reference sequence). This CDR3 contains 15 residues. After removal of 6 bases from V and 2 bases from J, the junction contained 1 base not matched to a gene. CDR3 protein: CASRGLAGNTGELFF. The DNA of the CDR3 is TGTGCCAGCAGGGGACTAGCGGGTAACACCGGGGAGCTGTTTTTT.

The V gene is TRBV7-2, the J gene TRBJ2-6; TRBD1 matches 8 bases. V shed 4 bases and J 4 bases; nucleotides not matched to a gene: 9. The germline CDR1 and CDR2 sequences are SGHTA and FQGNSA. There are 17 residues in the CDR3. The CDR3 DNA sequence: TGTGCCAGCAGCTCCGGGGCAGGGGGCTACGGGGCCAACGTCCTGACTTTC. Encoded protein: CASSSGAGGYGANVLTF.

The chain is built from TRBV30 and TRBJ2-4; D is perhaps TRBD1 (6 bases). V lost 4 bases and J 4 bases, leaving 8 bases between the germline ends. This CDR3 has 12 residues. The germline CDR1 and CDR2 sequences are GTSNPN and SVGIG (reference sequence). CDR3 amino acids: CAWNREKNIQYF. Written as DNA, the CDR3 is TGTGCCTGGAACAGGGAGAAAAACATTCAGTACTTC.

The chain is built from TRBV25-1 and TRBJ1-1; 9 nucleotides line up with TRBD1. The germline V gene has CDR1 MGHDK and CDR2 SYGVNS. V lost 0 bases, J lost 11 bases, and 13 bases stayed unmatched. The CDR3 length is 16 residues. The CDR3 spells CASSEYRTTGGARAFF. The CDR3 DNA sequence: TGTGCCAGCAGTGAATATAGGACGACAGGGGGTGCCCGGGCTTTCTTT.

The chain carries TRBV19 and TRBJ2-5; tentative D call: TRBD1 (6 bases). This CDR3 spans 14 amino acids. From germline, CDR1 is LNHDA and CDR2 SQIVND (reference sequence). The V gene lost 4 bases and the J gene lost 2 bases, with 11 bases spanning the gap. The CDR3 nucleotides are TGTGCCAGTAGTACATTACAGGGTCAAGAGACCCAGTACTTC. It yields the protein CASSTLQGQETQYF. Filled out from reference TRBV19 and TRBJ2-5, the complete variable domain reads DGGITQSPKYLFRKEGQNVTLSCEQNLNHDAMYWYRQDPGQGLRLIYYSQIVNDFQKGDIAEGYSVSREKKESFPLTVTSAQKNPTAFYLCASSTLQGQETQYFGPGTRLLVL.

The chain carries TRBV18 and TRBJ1-1; tentatively, D is TRBD1 (6 bases). Trimming left V 2 bases short and J 0 bases short, with 16 bases between. Germline V CDR1 and CDR2: KGHSH, LQKENI. The CDR3 is made up of 17 amino acids. CDR3 amino acids: CASSPSAGGSMNTEAFF. The CDR3 nucleotides read TGTGCCAGCTCACCATCGGCCGGGGGCTCAATGAACACTGAAGCTTTCTTT.

This clone was observed a handful of times. The DNA of the CDR3 is TGTGCCAGCAGTATCATCCCGGGACTAGCGGACACCTATACGCAGTATTTT. It specifies CASSIIPGLADTYTQYF. The rearrangement uses TRBV27 and TRBJ2-3; 11 nucleotides line up with TRBD2. This CDR3 is 17 amino acids long. The ends lost 5 bases at V and 7 bases at J; junction bases unmatched: 14. Germline V gene data show CDR1 as MNHEY and CDR2 as SMNVEV (reference sequence).